This TCR beta chain derives from a study of PD-1 blockade in classical Hodgkin lymphoma. A note on this clone: What it binds is not known.

Germline lookup yields CDR1 PRHDT and CDR2 FYEKMQ (reference sequence). The CDR3 extends over 17 amino acids. V trimming: 0 bases; J trimming: 4 bases; junction bases outside the gene matches: 7. Study results and limitations: Complete responders entered with baseline diversity on par with newly diagnosed patients, the results showed. CD4+ TCR diversity, unlike CD8+, rose significantly by C4D1.

No patient escaped relapse after autologous stem cell transplantation, and brentuximab vedotin exposure varied. Only in-frame clones appear in the TCRdb table, and some are missing; sequencing was by immunoSEQ multiplex PCR. This sample has about 75,000 clones, with 93% found just once. The sequence derives from a human donor with classical Hodgkin lymphoma. The chain is built from TRBV13 and TRBJ2-7; 12 bases align to TRBD2. The input for sequencing was peripheral blood mononuclear cells (PBMCs), taken at baseline. CDR3 sequence reads: CASSLGASGGAEYEQYF. DNA of the CDR3: TGTGCCAGCAGCTTAGGTGCTAGCGGGGGGGCCGAGTACGAGCAGTACTTC.